Included here is one T cell receptor (beta chain) sequence, with context. Antigen unknown. The sort gate was single viable CD3+CD4+CD8-CD45RO+ cells for memory CD4+ T cells. This record comes from a study of memory CD4+ T cells and cytomegalovirus serostatus. Study at large: This sample comes from healthy Belgian adults, 8 to 10 CMV seropositive, around 26 seronegative. The study, taken as a whole, reports: CD4+ memory repertoires contained about 40% of the roughly 150 reported CMV TCRbeta sequences.

The CDR3 is 12 residues long. V lost 7 bases to trimming and J lost 3 bases, with 10 bases between them. Germline V gene data show CDR1 as MNHNY and CDR2 as SVGAGI (reference sequence). Method: immunoSEQ multiplex PCR; TCRdb's copy keeps in-frame clones and lacks some. The sample lists 55,000 or so clones; 65% to 85% were seen once. This clonotype was obtained from an adult in good health and CMV-seropositive. V is TRBV6-6 and J is TRBJ2-7; D may be TRBD1 (7 bases). Specimen: memory CD4+ T cells from blood. This CDR3 reads CASTGGNYEQYF. The CDR3 DNA reads TGTGCCAGCACAGGGGGGAACTACGAGCAGTACTTC.